These 5 T cell receptor beta chains were sequenced from one sample in a study of T cell responses to AZD1222 COVID-19 vaccine. Using immunoSEQ multiplex PCR, the repertoire was profiled, and TCRdb retains in-frame clones only, with some absent. The data contain about 140,000 clones, more than 85% of them singletons. The sample was peripheral blood, taken 28 days after the second AZD1222 dose. These receptors were collected from an adult who received the AZD1222 COVID-19 vaccine.

This clone was detected once. The chain recombines TRBV9 with TRBJ2-2, with 12 positions matching TRBD2. V dropped 3 bases and J dropped 5; count of bases not matched to a gene: 11. The CDR3 consists of 18 residues. Germline assignment: CDR1 SGDLS and CDR2 YYNGEE. Here the CDR3 reads CASSGGTLAGGFTGELFF. The DNA for the CDR3 is TGTGCCAGCAGCGGGGGGACACTAGCGGGAGGTTTTACCGGGGAGCTGTTTTTT.

This rearrangement joins TRBV28 to TRBJ1-5, with TRBD1 identical over 8 bases. V lost 4 bases and J lost 7; bases outside the gene matches: 6. Per germline, CDR1 MDHEN and CDR2 SYDVKM. The CDR3 has 14 amino acids. As DNA, the CDR3 is TGTGCCAGCAGTTCATCAGGGGGCCGGCAGCCCCAGCATTTT. It codes for CASSSSGGRQPQHF.

The chain recombines TRBV28 with TRBJ1-4; TRBD1 might be the D (6 bases). Germline CDR1 and CDR2: MDHEN and SYDVKM. Trimming removed 4 bases from V and 6 bases from J, with 15 bases in between. This CDR3 spans 15 amino acids. The CDR3: CASSSRGGRDEKLFF. CDR3 bases: TGTGCCAGCAGTTCGAGGGGGGGTAGAGATGAAAAACTGTTTTTT.

The V and J genes are TRBV5-5 and TRBJ1-5, with D perhaps TRBD1 (6 bases). This CDR3 has 14 amino acids. With 3 bases removed from V and 0 bases from J, the gap between germline ends came to 7 bases. Germline CDR1 is SGHKS and CDR2 is YYEKEE (reference sequence). The CDR3 nucleotides read TGTGCCAGCAGCTGGACAGATAGCAATCAGCCCCAGCATTTT. The encoded protein is CASSWTDSNQPQHF.

V and J are TRBV15 and TRBJ2-1; 12 bases are shared with TRBD2. This CDR3 region has 15 residues. CDR1 is LNHNV, CDR2 YYDKDF, per germline (reference sequence). V lost 5 bases and J lost 7; bases outside the gene matches: 6. This chain's CDR3 is CATSEGLAGRNEQFF. In DNA, the CDR3 is TGTGCCACCAGCGAAGGACTAGCGGGAAGGAATGAGCAGTTCTTC.